This T cell receptor (beta chain) originates from a study of blood T cell repertoires in COVID-19. Using immunoSEQ multiplex PCR, the repertoire was profiled, and TCRdb retains in-frame clones only, with some absent. Among 200,000 to 250,000 clones, 86% were seen once, and the ten largest hold over 3%. This clone was seen more than once but under ten times. This TCR was sampled from a woman aged 40 to 50 with acute COVID-19. The sample comprised PBMCs or T cells enriched from blood (not recorded which).

CDR3: CASSLSGRVGTEAFF. The CDR3 nucleotides are TGTGCCAGCAGTTTATCGGGCAGGGTCGGAACTGAAGCTTTCTTT. The V call is TRBV27, the J call TRBJ1-1; D possibly corresponds to TRBD1 (5 bases). With 0 bases removed from V and 5 bases from J, the gap between germline ends came to 13 bases. The CDR3 loop spans 15 amino acids. Per germline, CDR1 MNHEY and CDR2 SMNVEV (reference sequence).